The clone carrying this T cell receptor beta chain was recorded a few times. Its specificity is unknown. Germline V lookup: CDR1 MGHDK, CDR2 SYGVNS. The V gene end was trimmed by 6 bases and the J gene end by 7 bases; junction bases not matched to a gene: 8. CDR3 length: 13 residues. The record originates from a study of cytomegalovirus exposure and HLA in healthy donors. Regarding the study as a whole: Most TCR sequences were rare, but some public TCRs occurred in many donors.

Vbeta (60) and Jbeta (13) primers were used in the PCR. The protocol was immunoSEQ multiplex PCR, while the TCRdb copy is restricted to in-frame clones and leaves out a portion. Of some 180,000 clones in the sample, roughly 87% are singletons; the top ten hold roughly 0.2%. The chain links TRBV25-1 to TRBJ1-2, with 7 bases fitting TRBD1. This TCR was recovered from a girl under three years old in good health and CMV-seronegative. Input material: PBMCs. The CDR3 sequence: CASRRQGMGGYTF. Here the CDR3 DNA reads TGTGCCAGCAGACGACAGGGAATGGGTGGCTACACCTTC.